Each of the 12 T cell receptor beta chains below was sequenced from the same sample in a study of T cell responses to AZD1222 COVID-19 vaccine. This table comes from immunoSEQ multiplex PCR, and its TCRdb copy is limited to in-frame clones, with some not included. The sample yields about 130,000 clones, 70% to 90% seen once. This material consisted of peripheral blood, taken on day 0 of AZD1222 vaccination. The receptors shown here come from an adult in good health.

The V call is TRBV5-5, the J call TRBJ2-2; TRBD1 aligns across 12 bases. Losses at the gene ends were 3 bases for V and 2 bases for J; bases not matched to a gene: 5. Germline loops: CDR1 SGHKS, CDR2 YYEKEE (reference sequence). The CDR3 has 17 residues. CDR3 DNA: TGTGCCAGCAGCTGGGGACAGGGGGCCCCTAACACCGGGGAGCTGTTTTTT. Its protein product is CASSWGQGAPNTGELFF.

The chain joins TRBV24-1 to TRBJ2-2, with TRBD2 identical over 8 bases. This CDR3 comprises 15 residues. V trimming: 3 bases; J trimming: 6 bases; junction bases outside the gene matches: 5. Per the germline V gene, CDR1 is KGHDR and CDR2 is SFDVKD. DNA of the CDR3: TGTGCCACCAGTGATCAGGGACTAGTGTCCGGGGAGCTGTTTTTT. It encodes CATSDQGLVSGELFF.

With regard to this clone: It is unclear where the CDR3 begins or ends on the DNA, so no DNA is shown, and the CDR3 is as TCRdb lists it. V is TRBV12-2 and J is TRBJ1-6. TRBV12-2 has pseudogene status. Including both end residues, the CDR3 is 15 amino acids long. The CDR3 loop is CASRLDWGVGSPLHF.

The chain carries TRBV6-2 or TRBV6-3 and TRBJ2-1; 8 bases match TRBD2. The CDR3 is made up of 17 amino acids. Germline-derived CDR1 and CDR2 are MNHEY and SVGEGT. J gave up 5 bases and V 0 bases, and 9 bases lay outside the gene matches. The CDR3 DNA is TGTGCCAGCAGTTACTCCAAAGCGGGAGTTTCCCACAATGAGCAGTTCTTC. As protein: CASSYSKAGVSHNEQFF.

This clone has only a few counts. J is TRBJ1-3 and V is TRBV5-8; D unresolved. Trimming removed 0 bases at V and 7 bases at J, with 2 bases between. Germline CDR1 is SGHTS and CDR2 is YDEGEE. The CDR3 contains 11 residues. CDR3 sequence (DNA): TGTGCCAGCAGCTTGGCGAACACCATATATTTT. The encoded protein is CASSLANTIYF.

V is TRBV18 and J is TRBJ1-1; D is uncertain. The CDR3 is 14 residues long. Germline values: CDR1 KGHSH, CDR2 LQKENI. The V end was cut by 3 bases, the J end by 1 base, with 9 bases between. The CDR3 is CASSPGTTNTEAFF. CDR3 DNA sequence: TGTGCCAGCTCACCCGGTACGACGAACACTGAAGCTTTCTTT.

The V call is TRBV10-2, the J call TRBJ2-7; D unclear. V was pared by 1 base and J by 3 bases, with 7 bases between. The germline V gene encodes CDR1 WSHSY and CDR2 SAAADI. CDR3 length: 13 residues. CDR3 sequence reads: CASSEFQSYEQYF. CDR3 nucleotides: TGCGCCAGCAGTGAGTTTCAGAGCTACGAGCAGTACTTC.

The V and J genes are TRBV7-3 and TRBJ2-7; no clear D. Germline V CDR1 and CDR2: SGHTA, FQGTGA. The V gene lost 2 bases and the J gene lost 1 base, with 15 bases spanning the gap. The CDR3 has 16 residues. CDR3 nucleotide sequence: TGTGCCAGCAGCTTATTAGGTACACCGATTTCCTACGAGCAGTACTTC. This translates into CASSLLGTPISYEQYF.

V gene TRBV6-6 combines with J gene TRBJ1-3; D is unclear. Looked up from germline, CDR1 is MNHNY and CDR2 is SVGAGI (reference sequence). This CDR3 region has 11 residues. With 7 bases removed from V and 3 bases from J, the gap between germline ends came to 4 bases. In DNA form, the CDR3 reads TGTGCCAGCACAGATGGAAACACCATATATTTT. Amino acid sequence: CASTDGNTIYF.

This clone was recorded only once. The chain couples TRBV2 to TRBJ1-6; TRBD1 matches at 7 bases. V was clipped by 6 bases and J by 10 bases; unmatched bases: 6. The CDR3 loop spans 13 amino acids. Per the germline V gene, CDR1 is SNHLY and CDR2 is FYNNEI. CDR3 nucleotides: TGTGCCAGCAGACTCAGGGGGGGGTCACCCCTCCACTTT. As protein: CASRLRGGSPLHF.

The chain carries TRBV24-1 and TRBJ1-5; the match to TRBD1 covers 8 bases. V lost 7 bases to trimming and J lost 3 bases; unmatched junction nucleotides: 4. Germline V gene data show CDR1 as KGHDR and CDR2 as SFDVKD. The CDR3 consists of 14 residues. CDR3 protein: CATRDRGYNQPQHF. As DNA, the CDR3 is TGTGCCACCAGAGACAGGGGCTACAATCAGCCCCAGCATTTT.

The chain combines TRBV15 with TRBJ1-1, with TRBD1 matching over 9 bases. The V and J ends lost 8 bases and 5 bases, in that order; junction bases with no gene match: 9. CDR1 LNHNV and CDR2 YYDKDF come from the germline V gene (reference sequence). This CDR3 comprises 14 residues. DNA for the CDR3: TGTGCCACCTCGGGACAGGGTAGAAGGACTGAAGCTTTCTTT. Translated: CATSGQGRRTEAFF.